Listed below are T cell receptor beta chains from one sample, sequenced in a study of blood T cell repertoires in COVID-19. The data were produced by immunoSEQ multiplex PCR, yet TCRdb's version contains in-frame clones alone and is incomplete. This sample carries about 120,000 clones, about 86% of them seen once, and the ten largest clones take around 2.1%. Sequenced: peripheral blood. All receptors come from a woman in her forties or fifties with acute or convalescent COVID-19. The CDR3 runs from the conserved cysteine through the conserved F or W. D genes are given only for firm matches. Where a row states a size, it is once, few, many or the class of an expanded clone; other rows omit it.

d_call	clone_size	v_call	j_call	cdr3_aa	cdr3_nt
TRBD1	NA	TRBV4-1	TRBJ1-4	CASSPYGQGGIPNEKLFF	TGCGCCAGCAGCCCCTACGGACAGGGAGGGATCCCGAATGAAAAACTGTTTTTT
NA	NA	TRBV9	TRBJ1-2	CASSAGANYGYTF	TGTGCCAGCAGCGCGGGAGCTAACTATGGCTACACCTTC
NA	NA	TRBV3-1/TRBV3-2	TRBJ2-7	CASRASLGDTYEQYF	TGTGCCAGCAGGGCTAGTTTAGGGGACACCTACGAGCAGTACTTC
TRBD1	NA	TRBV5-1	TRBJ2-3	CASSLGQGGTDTQYF	TGCGCCAGCAGCTTGGGGCAGGGGGGCACAGATACGCAGTATTTT
NA	NA	TRBV6-5	TRBJ2-7	CASSPTTETDEQYF	TGTGCCAGCAGTCCCACTACGGAAACGGACGAGCAGTACTTC
TRBD2	NA	TRBV5-4	TRBJ2-3	CASSLAAGGPDTQYF	TGTGCCAGCAGCTTGGCCGCGGGGGGGCCAGATACGCAGTATTTT
TRBD1	NA	TRBV27	TRBJ2-3	CASSIRQGTDTQYF	TGTGCCAGCAGTATCCGACAGGGGACAGATACGCAGTATTTT
NA	NA	TRBV21-1	TRBJ2-5	CASSLRTSGRGETVETQYF	TGTGCCAGCAGCCTTCGGACTAGCGGGAGAGGTGAGACCGTAGAGACCCAGTACTTC
TRBD2	NA	TRBV12-5	TRBJ2-1	CASGLSGLAGGEQFF	TGTGCTAGTGGTTTAAGTGGACTAGCGGGGGGTGAGCAGTTCTTC
NA	few	TRBV7-2	TRBJ1-1	CASSTQQGRTEAFF	TGTGCCAGCAGCACCCAACAGGGTAGGACTGAAGCTTTCTTT
NA	NA	TRBV7-6	TRBJ1-1	CASSWIGGGNTEAFF	TGTGCCAGCAGCTGGATCGGGGGGGGGAACACTGAAGCTTTCTTT
NA	NA	TRBV9	TRBJ1-3	CASSVVEGPGNTIYF	TGTGCCAGCAGCGTAGTCGAGGGCCCTGGAAACACCATATATTTT
NA	NA	TRBV19	TRBJ1-1	CASSIQGHNTEAFF	TGTGCCAGTAGTATTCAGGGTCATAACACTGAAGCTTTCTTT
NA	NA	TRBV19	TRBJ1-1	CASTQIDTNTEAFF	TGTGCCAGTACTCAAATCGACACAAACACTGAAGCTTTCTTT
NA	NA	TRBV4-3	TRBJ1-3	CASSQVVTQAGNTIYF	TGCGCCAGCAGCCAAGTCGTGACTCAAGCGGGAAACACCATATATTTT
NA	NA	TRBV2	TRBJ2-3	CASRWEGGGGTQYF	TGTGCCAGCAGATGGGAGGGGGGCGGAGGTACGCAGTATTTT
TRBD1	NA	TRBV2	TRBJ1-5	CASSEGGQGRQPQHF	TGTGCCAGCAGTGAGGGAGGACAGGGCCGGCAGCCCCAGCATTTT
NA	NA	TRBV5-4	TRBJ2-2	CASSLGGGSRGRELFF	TGTGCCAGCAGCTTGGGCGGCGGCTCTCGAGGCCGGGAGCTGTTTTTT
TRBD1	NA	TRBV24-1	TRBJ1-1	CATRSGQGGNTEAFF	TGTGCCACCAGATCCGGACAGGGGGGGAACACTGAAGCTTTCTTT
TRBD1	NA	TRBV24-1	TRBJ1-5	CATSDAGTEQHF	TGTGCCACCAGTGATGCCGGGACAGAACAGCATTTT
TRBD1	NA	TRBV3-1/TRBV3-2	TRBJ1-2	CASSHGTGRFNYGYTF	TGTGCCAGCAGCCACGGGACAGGGCGTTTCAACTATGGCTACACCTTC
NA	NA	TRBV21-1	TRBJ2-1	CARRIWPSGGADEQFF	TGTGCCAGACGCATATGGCCTAGCGGGGGGGCCGATGAGCAGTTCTTC
NA	NA	TRBV29-1	TRBJ1-1	CSGGALAHTEAFF	TGCAGCGGGGGCGCTTTGGCCCACACTGAAGCTTTCTTT
TRBD2	NA	TRBV5-1	TRBJ2-2	CASSLAGEGTGELFF	TGCGCCAGCAGCTTAGCGGGAGAGGGCACCGGGGAGCTGTTTTTT
NA	NA	TRBV18	TRBJ1-1	CASSPQTPMNTEAFF	TGTGCCAGCTCACCACAAACACCGATGAACACTGAAGCTTTCTTT
NA	NA	TRBV7-3	TRBJ2-1	CASSLQLGGPYNEQFF	TGTGCCAGCAGCTTACAACTGGGGGGTCCCTACAATGAGCAGTTCTTC
NA	NA	TRBV5-5	TRBJ2-2	CASSQTGAAGELFF	TGTGCCAGCAGCCAGACAGGCGCGGCCGGGGAGCTGTTTTTT
NA	once	TRBV9	TRBJ2-2	CASSVTTVTGELFF	TGTGCCAGCAGCGTGACCACAGTCACCGGGGAGCTGTTTTTT
NA	NA	TRBV5-3	TRBJ2-5	CARSQRGETQYF	TGTGCCAGAAGCCAAAGGGGAGAGACCCAGTACTTC
NA	NA	TRBV15	TRBJ2-7	CATSRGGSINEQYF	TGTGCCACCAGCAGGGGCGGGTCAATAAACGAGCAGTACTTC
NA	NA	TRBV7-9	TRBJ1-1	CASPREGQNTEAFF	TGTGCCAGCCCCCGGGAGGGGCAGAACACTGAAGCTTTCTTT
TRBD1	NA	TRBV7-6	TRBJ1-2	CASSLGDRIMNYGYTF	TGTGCCAGCAGCTTAGGGGACAGGATCATGAACTATGGCTACACCTTC
NA	NA	TRBV19	TRBJ2-2	CASSEGFSTGELFF	TGTGCCAGTAGTGAGGGTTTTAGCACCGGGGAGCTGTTTTTT
NA	NA	TRBV7-9	TRBJ1-6	CASSLGSSYNSPLHF	TGTGCCAGCAGCTTAGGCAGCTCCTATAATTCACCCCTCCACTTT
TRBD2	NA	TRBV18	TRBJ2-7	CASSLGPPAGGSALFSYEQYF	TGTGCCAGCTCACTGGGACCGCCGGCGGGCGGGAGTGCGTTGTTCTCCTACGAGCAGTACTTC
TRBD1	once	TRBV4-3	TRBJ1-4	CASSHGPGQLNEKLFF	TGCGCCAGCAGCCATGGGCCGGGACAGCTAAATGAAAAACTGTTTTTT
NA	NA	TRBV21-1	TRBJ2-2	CASSRLAGGGEELFF	TGTGCCAGCAGCAGACTAGCGGGAGGGGGCGAGGAGCTGTTTTTT
TRBD2	NA	TRBV11-2	TRBJ2-5	CASSPLSGGARWGQYF	TGTGCCAGCAGCCCCCTGTCGGGGGGGGCAAGATGGGGCCAGTACTTC
TRBD1	once	TRBV6-5	TRBJ1-1	CASRYRGTEAFF	TGTGCCAGCAGGTACAGGGGGACTGAAGCTTTCTTT
TRBD2	NA	TRBV6-2/TRBV6-3	TRBJ2-1	CASSILAPYNEQFF	TGTGCCAGCAGTATACTAGCGCCATACAATGAGCAGTTCTTC
NA	NA	TRBV2	TRBJ1-1	CASYLGGNTEAFF	TGTGCCAGCTACCTCGGGGGGAACACTGAAGCTTTCTTT
NA	NA	TRBV7-2	TRBJ1-2	CASSLNKWGGLGDYGYTF	TGTGCCAGCAGCTTAAACAAGTGGGGGGGGCTGGGTGACTATGGCTACACCTTC
NA	NA	TRBV5-6	TRBJ1-4	CASSFPGQDEKLFF	TGTGCCAGCAGCTTCCCGGGACAAGATGAAAAACTGTTTTTT
NA	NA	TRBV14	TRBJ2-2	CASSQGRGRAGELFF	TGTGCCAGCAGCCAAGGGAGGGGGCGCGCCGGGGAGCTGTTTTTT
TRBD2	NA	TRBV6-1	TRBJ2-1	CASSEAGGGSYNEQFF	TGTGCCAGCAGTGAAGCTGGGGGGGGCTCCTACAATGAGCAGTTCTTC
NA	NA	TRBV7-9	TRBJ2-3	CASRPQISTDTQYF	TGTGCCAGCAGACCCCAGATCAGCACAGATACGCAGTATTTT
NA	NA	TRBV6-2/TRBV6-3	TRBJ2-7	CASSPQLENEQYF	TGTGCCAGCAGTCCACAGTTAGAGAACGAGCAGTACTTC
NA	few	TRBV11-2	TRBJ1-4	CASSLNGRGSEKLFF	TGTGCCAGCAGCCTTAACGGCAGGGGTTCCGAAAAACTGTTTTTT
TRBD1	NA	TRBV6-1	TRBJ2-3	CASSEPGGVTDTQYF	TGTGCCAGCAGTGAACCAGGGGGCGTAACAGATACGCAGTATTTT
NA	NA	TRBV7-6	TRBJ2-1	CASSPWVAGSSYNEQFF	TGTGCCAGCAGCCCCTGGGTGGCGGGTTCTTCCTACAATGAGCAGTTCTTC
TRBD1	NA	TRBV30	TRBJ2-6	CAQGTERTFSGANVLTF	TGTGCCCAAGGGACAGAGAGAACCTTTTCTGGGGCCAACGTCCTGACTTTC
NA	NA	TRBV6-2/TRBV6-3	TRBJ2-2	CASSYGGKRSNTGELFF	TGTGCCAGCAGTTACGGAGGCAAAAGGAGTAACACCGGGGAGCTGTTTTTT
NA	few	TRBV10-2	TRBJ2-2	CASSVASNTGELFF	TGCGCCAGCAGTGTGGCATCGAACACCGGGGAGCTGTTTTTT
NA	few	TRBV2	TRBJ1-2	CASIRPTGNYGYTF	TGTGCCAGCATACGGCCCACAGGGAACTATGGCTACACCTTC
TRBD1	NA	TRBV7-6	TRBJ2-1	CASSNRDRNEQFF	TGTGCCAGCAGCAACCGGGACAGAAATGAGCAGTTCTTC
TRBD2	NA	TRBV12-3/TRBV12-4	TRBJ2-7	CASSRGLAGEQYF	TGTGCCAGCAGCCGAGGACTAGCTGGTGAGCAGTACTTC
TRBD1	NA	TRBV27	TRBJ2-7	CATPVYIQGASYEQYF	TGTGCCACCCCTGTTTATATACAGGGGGCTAGCTACGAGCAGTACTTC
NA	few	TRBV13	TRBJ2-1	CASSLGRDSGTYNEQFF	TGTGCCAGCAGCTTAGGCCGAGATAGCGGAACCTACAATGAGCAGTTCTTC
NA	NA	TRBV6-5	TRBJ2-2	CASIGDTGELFF	TGTGCCAGCATCGGGGACACCGGGGAGCTGTTTTTT
NA	NA	TRBV6-5	TRBJ1-1	CASSSQQNTEAFF	TGTGCCAGCAGTTCACAGCAGAACACTGAAGCTTTCTTT